This T cell receptor beta chain was identified in a study of cytomegalovirus exposure and HLA in healthy donors. Findings of the study overall: Among donors in an Asian-associated ancestry cluster, a later analysis reportedly found fewer N-insertions than the roughly 610-donor mean.

Germline trimming cut 4 bases from V and 12 bases from J; bases unmatched to any gene: 5. The CDR3 totals 12 residues. In germline, CDR1 is SGHRS, CDR2 YFSETQ. Comments on this clone: Its specificity is unknown.

Both 60 Vbeta primers and 13 Jbeta primers went into the PCR. The method was immunoSEQ multiplex PCR; TCRdb's version includes in-frame clones alone and lacks a portion of them. This sample has around 120,000 clones, with 60% to 85% found just once. This chain uses TRBV5-1 with TRBJ2-1; TRBD1 agrees at 9 bases. This receptor was taken from a man younger than 45 in good health and CMV-seronegative. Sequencing was done on a sample of PBMCs. CDR3 amino acids: CASSLGQGRQFF. As DNA, the CDR3 is TGCGCCAGCAGCCTTGGACAGGGGCGGCAGTTCTTC.